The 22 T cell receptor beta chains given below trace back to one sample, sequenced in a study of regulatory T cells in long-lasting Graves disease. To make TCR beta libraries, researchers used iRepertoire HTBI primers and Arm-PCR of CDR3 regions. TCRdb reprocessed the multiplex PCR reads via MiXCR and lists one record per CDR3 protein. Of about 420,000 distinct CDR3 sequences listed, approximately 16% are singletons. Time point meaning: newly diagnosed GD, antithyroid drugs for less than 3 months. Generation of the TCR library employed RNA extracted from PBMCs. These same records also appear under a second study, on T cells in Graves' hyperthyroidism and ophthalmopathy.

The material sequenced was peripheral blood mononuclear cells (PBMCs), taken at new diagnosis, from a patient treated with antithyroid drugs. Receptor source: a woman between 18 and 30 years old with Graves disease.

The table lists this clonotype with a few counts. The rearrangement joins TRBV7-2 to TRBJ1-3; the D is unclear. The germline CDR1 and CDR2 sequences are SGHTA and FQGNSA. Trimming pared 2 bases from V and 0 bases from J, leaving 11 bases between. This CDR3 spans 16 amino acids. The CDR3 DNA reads TGTGCCAGCAGCTTAATAGGAACGGGCTCTGGAAACACCATATATTTT. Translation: CASSLIGTGSGNTIYF. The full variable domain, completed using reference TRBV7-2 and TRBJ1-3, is GAGVSQSPSNKVTEKGKDVELRCDPISGHTALYWYRQSLGQGLEFLIYFQGNSAPDKSGLPSDRFSAERTGGSVSTLTIQRTQQEDSAVYLCASSLIGTGSGNTIYFGEGSWLTVV.

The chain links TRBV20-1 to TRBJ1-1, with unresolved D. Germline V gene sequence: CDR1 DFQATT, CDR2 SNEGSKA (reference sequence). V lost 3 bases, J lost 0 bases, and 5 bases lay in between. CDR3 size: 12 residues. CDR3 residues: CSASVVNTEAFF. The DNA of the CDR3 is TGCAGTGCTAGCGTGGTGAACACTGAAGCTTTCTTT.

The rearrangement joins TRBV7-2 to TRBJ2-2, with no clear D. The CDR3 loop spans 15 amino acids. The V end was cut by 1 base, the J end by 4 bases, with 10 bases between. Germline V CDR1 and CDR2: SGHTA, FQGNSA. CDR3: CASSLEPAVTGELFF. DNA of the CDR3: TGTGCCAGCAGCTTAGAACCGGCGGTCACCGGGGAGCTGTTTTTT.

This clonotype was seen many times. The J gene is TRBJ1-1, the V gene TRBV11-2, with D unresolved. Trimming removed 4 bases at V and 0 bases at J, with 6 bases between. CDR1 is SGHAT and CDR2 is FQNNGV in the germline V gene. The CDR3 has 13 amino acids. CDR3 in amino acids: CASSWDVNTEAFF. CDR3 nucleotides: TGTGCCAGCAGCTGGGATGTGAACACTGAAGCTTTCTTT. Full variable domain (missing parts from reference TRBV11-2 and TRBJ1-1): EAGVAQSPRYKIIEKRQSVAFWCNPISGHATLYWYQQILGQGPKLLIQFQNNGVVDDSQLPKDRFSAERLKGVDSTLKIQPAKLEDSAVYLCASSWDVNTEAFFGQGTRLTVV.

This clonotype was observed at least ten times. The CDR3 region is CASRGGGTNYGYTF. The CDR3 bases are TGTGCCAGCAGGGGTGGGGGAACTAACTATGGCTACACCTTC. This rearrangement joins TRBV28 to TRBJ1-2; possibly TRBD1 for D (5 bases). Germline V CDR1 and CDR2: MDHEN, SYDVKM. CDR3 size: 14 residues. V was cut by 6 bases and J by 0 bases, with 11 bases left in between.

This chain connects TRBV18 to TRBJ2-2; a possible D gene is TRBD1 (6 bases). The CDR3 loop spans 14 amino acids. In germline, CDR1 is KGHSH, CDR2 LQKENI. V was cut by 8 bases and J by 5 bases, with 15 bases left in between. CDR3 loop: CASATGRGTGELFF. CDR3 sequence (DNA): TGTGCCAGCGCCACAGGGAGAGGAACCGGGGAGCTGTTTTTT.

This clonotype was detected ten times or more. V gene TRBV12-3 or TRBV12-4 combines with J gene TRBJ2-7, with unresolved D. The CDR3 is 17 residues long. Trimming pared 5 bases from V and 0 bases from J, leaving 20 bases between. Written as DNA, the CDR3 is TGTGCCAGCAGTCCAAGAAAGACATTCTTCTCCTCCTACGAGCAGTACTTC. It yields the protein CASSPRKTFFSSYEQYF.

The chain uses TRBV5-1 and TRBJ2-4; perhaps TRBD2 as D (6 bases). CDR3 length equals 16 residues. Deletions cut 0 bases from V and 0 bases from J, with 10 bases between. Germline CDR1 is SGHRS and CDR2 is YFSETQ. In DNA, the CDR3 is TGCGCCAGCAGCTTGGAGGCGGGGCCAGCCAAAAACATTCAGTACTTC. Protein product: CASSLEAGPAKNIQYF.

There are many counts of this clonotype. CDR3 in amino acids: CASRLGDSGEQYF. The CDR3, as DNA: TGTGCCAGCAGGCTCGGGGATTCCGGCGAGCAGTACTTC. The genes are TRBV6-1 and TRBJ2-7, with D perhaps TRBD2 (5 bases). The V and J ends lost 6 bases and 6 bases respectively, with 15 bases between them. The CDR3 has 13 amino acids. Germline CDR1 is MNHNS and CDR2 is SASEGT.

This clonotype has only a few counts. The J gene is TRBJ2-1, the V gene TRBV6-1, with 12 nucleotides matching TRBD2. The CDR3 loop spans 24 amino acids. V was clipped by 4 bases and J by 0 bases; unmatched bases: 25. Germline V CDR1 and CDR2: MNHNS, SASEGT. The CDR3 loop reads CASSGALRGIGTSGPMFSYNEQFF. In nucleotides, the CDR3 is TGTGCCAGCAGTGGGGCCCTTAGAGGAATTGGGACTAGCGGGCCTATGTTCTCCTACAATGAGCAGTTCTTC.

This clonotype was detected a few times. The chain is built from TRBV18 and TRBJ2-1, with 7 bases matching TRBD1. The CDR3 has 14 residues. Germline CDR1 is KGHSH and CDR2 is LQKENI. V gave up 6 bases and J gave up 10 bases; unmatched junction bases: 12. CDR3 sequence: CASSINTGAEEQFF. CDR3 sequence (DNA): TGTGCCAGCTCCATAAATACAGGGGCTGAGGAGCAGTTCTTC.

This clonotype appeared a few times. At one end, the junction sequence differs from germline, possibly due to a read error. CDR3 nucleotides: TGTGCCAGCATCGAAGGGACGGGAGCGAACACCGGGGGGCTGTTTTTT. Encoded protein: CASIEGTGANTGGLFF. The chain couples TRBV7-2 to TRBJ2-2; D perhaps matches TRBD2 (6 bases). Germline V gene lookup returns CDR1 SGHTA and CDR2 FQGNSA. This CDR3 has 16 amino acids.

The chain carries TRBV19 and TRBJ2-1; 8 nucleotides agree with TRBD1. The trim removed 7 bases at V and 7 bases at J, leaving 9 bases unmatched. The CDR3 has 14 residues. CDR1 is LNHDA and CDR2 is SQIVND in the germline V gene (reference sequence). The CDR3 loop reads CASTPRGRSNEQFF. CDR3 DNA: TGTGCCAGTACCCCCAGGGGGCGCAGTAATGAGCAGTTCTTC.

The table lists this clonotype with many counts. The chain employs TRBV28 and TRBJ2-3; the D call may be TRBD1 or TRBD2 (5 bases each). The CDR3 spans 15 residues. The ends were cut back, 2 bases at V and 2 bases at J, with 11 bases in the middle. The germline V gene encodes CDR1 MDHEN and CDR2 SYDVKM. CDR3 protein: CASSLGGSLTDTQYF. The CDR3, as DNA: TGTGCCAGCAGTTTAGGGGGTTCGCTCACAGATACGCAGTATTTT.

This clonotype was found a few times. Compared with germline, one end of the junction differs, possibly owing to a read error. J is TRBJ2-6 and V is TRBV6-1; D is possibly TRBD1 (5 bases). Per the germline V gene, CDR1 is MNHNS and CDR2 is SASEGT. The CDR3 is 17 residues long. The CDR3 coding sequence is TGTGCCAGCAGCCGATGGGGCGGTTCTTCTGGGGCCAGCGTCCTGACTTTC. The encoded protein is CASSRWGGSSGASVLTF.

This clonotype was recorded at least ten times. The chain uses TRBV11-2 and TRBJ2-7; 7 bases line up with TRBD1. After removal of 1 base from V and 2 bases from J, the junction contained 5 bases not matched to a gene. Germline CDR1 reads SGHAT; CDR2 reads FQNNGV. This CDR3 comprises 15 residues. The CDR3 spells CASSLVSGGPYEQYF. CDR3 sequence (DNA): TGTGCCAGCAGCTTAGTCTCAGGGGGTCCCTACGAGCAGTACTTC.

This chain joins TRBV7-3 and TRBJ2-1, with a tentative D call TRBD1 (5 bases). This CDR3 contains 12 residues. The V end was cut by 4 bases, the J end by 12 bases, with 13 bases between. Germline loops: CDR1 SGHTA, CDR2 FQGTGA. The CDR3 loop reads CASSSQGGRQFF. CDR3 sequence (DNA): TGTGCCAGCAGCTCCCAGGGCGGCAGGCAGTTCTTC.

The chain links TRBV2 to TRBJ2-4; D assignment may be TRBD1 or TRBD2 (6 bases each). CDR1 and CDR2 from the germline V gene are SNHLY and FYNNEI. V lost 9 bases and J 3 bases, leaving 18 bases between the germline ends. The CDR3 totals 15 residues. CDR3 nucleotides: TGTGCCAGAAGGGGGGAGACCGATGGCAAAAACATTCAGTACTTC. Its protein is CARRGETDGKNIQYF.

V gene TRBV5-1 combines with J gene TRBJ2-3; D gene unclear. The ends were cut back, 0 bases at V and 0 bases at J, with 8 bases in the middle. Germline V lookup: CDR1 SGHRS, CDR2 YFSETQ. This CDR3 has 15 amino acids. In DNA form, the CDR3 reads TGCGCCAGCAGCTTGGAACTACTAAGCACAGATACGCAGTATTTT. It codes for CASSLELLSTDTQYF.

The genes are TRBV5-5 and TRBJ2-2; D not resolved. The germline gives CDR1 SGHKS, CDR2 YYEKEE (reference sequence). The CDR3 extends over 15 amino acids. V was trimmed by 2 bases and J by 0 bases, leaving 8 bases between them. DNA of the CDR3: TGTGCCAGCAGCTTCCTGGATTCGAACACCGGGGAGCTGTTTTTT. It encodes CASSFLDSNTGELFF.

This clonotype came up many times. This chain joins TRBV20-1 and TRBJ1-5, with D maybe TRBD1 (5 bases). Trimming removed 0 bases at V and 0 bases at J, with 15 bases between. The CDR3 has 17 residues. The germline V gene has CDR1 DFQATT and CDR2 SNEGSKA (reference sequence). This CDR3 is CSARDSGGEHSNQPQHF. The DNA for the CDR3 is TGCAGTGCTAGAGATTCAGGAGGGGAGCATAGCAATCAGCCCCAGCATTTT.

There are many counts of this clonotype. CDR3: CSARNSFGQGNQPQHF. The CDR3 region has the DNA TGCAGTGCTAGAAACTCTTTTGGACAGGGTAATCAGCCCCAGCATTTT. This chain connects TRBV20-1 to TRBJ1-5, with 8 bases matching TRBD1. CDR1 is DFQATT, CDR2 SNEGSKA, per germline (reference sequence). The CDR3 consists of 16 residues. The ends lost 2 bases at V and 4 bases at J; junction bases unmatched: 10.